This TCR beta chain was identified in a study of shared clonotypes between healthy human individuals. On the study more broadly: CD4 naive and CD4 memory each took three plates per donor, while CD8 naive took two and CD8 memory one. Study observations and caveats: Naive subsets generally exceeded memory subsets in estimated richness.

Method: immunoSEQ multiplex PCR; TCRdb's copy keeps in-frame clones and lacks some. The table has some 79,000 clones, over 55% seen once. Concerning this clone itself: Its cognate antigen is unknown.

Source material: memory CD8+ T cells sorted from blood. Indicated subset: CD45RO+ cells pooled with CCR7-negative TemRA cells. This clonotype was obtained from a man aged 25-45 years in good health.

CDR3: CASSDHVRQYF. In nucleotides, the CDR3 is TGTGCCAGCAGTGACCACGTCCGGCAGTATTTT. J is TRBJ2-3 and V is TRBV6-4; D uncertain. Trimming shortened V by 2 bases and J by 11 bases, and 8 bases separated the two germline ends. The CDR3 sequence is 11 residues long. Germline CDR1 is MRHNA and CDR2 is SNTAGT.